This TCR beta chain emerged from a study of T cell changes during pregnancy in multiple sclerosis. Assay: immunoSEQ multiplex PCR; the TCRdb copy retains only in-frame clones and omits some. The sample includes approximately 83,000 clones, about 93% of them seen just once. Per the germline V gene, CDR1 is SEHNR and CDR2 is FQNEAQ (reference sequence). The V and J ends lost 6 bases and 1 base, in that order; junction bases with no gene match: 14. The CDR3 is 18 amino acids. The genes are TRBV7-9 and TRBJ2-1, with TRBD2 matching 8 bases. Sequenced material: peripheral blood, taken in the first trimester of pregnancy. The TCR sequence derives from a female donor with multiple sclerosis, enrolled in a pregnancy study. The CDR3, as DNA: TGTGCCAGCAGTACCCCCGTCGGGCGGGGGGAGTCCTACAATGAGCAGTTCTTC. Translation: CASSTPVGRGESYNEQFF.